A selection of T cell receptor beta chains follows, all from one sample in a study of blood T cells in healthy people across ages. TCRdb reprocessed the 5' RACE reads via MiXCR and lists one record per CDR3 protein. The sample carries more than 800,000 distinct CDR3 sequences, roughly 26% recorded once. Input material: blood. These receptors were collected from a woman older than 75 in good health. Each CDR3 is given with its conserved first and last residue. Fields, in order: J gene, V gene, D gene, clone size, CDR3 protein, CDR3 DNA. D genes are given only for firm matches. Where a row states a size, it is once, few, many or the class of an expanded clone; other rows omit it.

>TRBJ2-2|TRBV4-1|NA|few
CASSQDLGSTGELFF
TGCGCCAGCAGCCAAGATTTAGGGAGCACCGGGGAGCTGTTTTTT
>TRBJ1-5|TRBV7-2|TRBD1|many
CASSVDRASNQPQHF
TGTGCCAGCAGCGTGGACAGGGCGAGCAATCAGCCCCAGCATTTT
>TRBJ2-5|TRBV7-9|NA|many
CASSESGPGSQYF
TGTGCCAGCAGCGAGAGCGGCCCCGGGAGCCAGTACTTC
>TRBJ2-7|TRBV24-1|NA|many
CATSDSSLYEQYF
TGTGCCACCAGTGATTCCAGTCTCTACGAGCAGTACTTC
>TRBJ1-6|TRBV5-1|TRBD1|few
CASSSSGTGSSYNSPLHF
TGCGCCAGCAGCTCCTCCGGGACAGGGAGCTCCTATAATTCACCCCTCCACTTT
>TRBJ1-1|TRBV6-5|NA|NA
CARTPRGLNTEAFF
TGTGCCCGTACACCCCGGGGCTTGAACACTGAAGCTTTCTTT
>TRBJ2-5|TRBV11-2|NA|many
CASSQPDKGRETQYF
TGTGCCAGCAGTCAACCGGATAAGGGGAGAGAGACCCAGTACTTC
>TRBJ2-7|TRBV29-1|TRBD2|NA
CSVGSGWQYF
TGCAGCGTCGGTAGCGGGTGGCAGTACTTC
>TRBJ2-3|TRBV11-2|NA|once
CASSLVPESTDTQYF
TGTGCCAGCAGCTTAGTTCCTGAAAGCACAGATACGCAGTATTTT
>TRBJ2-1|TRBV5-1|NA|many
CASSLAVGPYNEQFF
TGCGCCAGCAGCTTGGCGGTTGGCCCCTACAATGAGCAGTTCTTC
>TRBJ2-3|TRBV20-1|TRBD2|many
CSASPGGAGDTQYF
TGCAGTGCTAGTCCCGGGGGGGCGGGGGATACGCAGTATTTT
>TRBJ2-1|TRBV29-1|TRBD1|many
CSVGQGGIEFF
TGCAGCGTAGGACAGGGAGGTATAGAGTTCTTC
>TRBJ2-1|TRBV7-2|TRBD2|many
CASSSGGGSYNEQFF
TGTGCCAGCAGCTCGGGGGGAGGGTCCTACAATGAGCAGTTCTTC
>TRBJ2-4|TRBV20-1|TRBD1|few
CSAGDVRQGLAKNIQYF
TGCAGTGCCGGCGACGTCCGACAGGGCCTAGCCAAAAACATTCAGTACTTC
>TRBJ2-6|TRBV20-1|TRBD1|many
CSAKAGTGRSGANVLTF
TGCAGTGCTAAAGCCGGGACAGGGAGGTCTGGGGCCAACGTCCTGACTTTC
>TRBJ2-7|TRBV5-1|NA|many
CASSFLADYEQYF
TGCGCCAGCAGCTTCCTAGCTGATTACGAGCAGTACTTC
>TRBJ2-1|TRBV11-2|TRBD2|NA
CASSPHGGTYNEQFF
TGTGCCAGCAGCCCTCACGGGGGGACCTACAATGAGCAGTTCTTC
>TRBJ2-3|TRBV7-9|TRBD1|many
CASSQGQGADTQYF
TGTGCCAGCAGCCAGGGACAGGGCGCAGATACGCAGTATTTT
>TRBJ1-6|TRBV3-1|NA|many
CASSQDRGNSPLHF
TGTGCCAGCAGCCAAGATCGGGGAAATTCACCCCTCCACTTT
>TRBJ2-3|TRBV19|NA|NA
CASSTGQTLSTDTQYF
TGTGCCAGTAGTACCGGGCAGACCCTGAGCACAGATACGCAGTATTTT
>TRBJ2-7|TRBV19|NA|few
CASSIRETSYEQYF
TGTGCCAGTAGTATCCGAGAGACTTCCTACGAGCAGTACTTC
>TRBJ2-7|TRBV18|TRBD1|many
CASSPRDRGGEQYF
TGTGCCAGCTCACCTCGGGACAGGGGTGGCGAGCAGTACTTC
>TRBJ1-6|TRBV11-2|NA|NA
CASSFRVNSPPHF
TGTGCCAGCAGCTTCAGGGTTAATTCACCCCCCCACTTT
>TRBJ2-3|TRBV18|NA|NA
CASSPQGLDTQYF
TGTGCCAGCTCACCGCAGGGTTTAGATACGCAGTATTTT
>TRBJ1-1|TRBV6-1|TRBD1|many
CAGGTGGITEAFF
TGTGCCGGGGGCACAGGGGGGATTACTGAAGCTTTCTTT
>TRBJ1-5|TRBV6-5|NA|few
CASRRPEGPQHF
TGTGCCAGCCGCCGCCCGGAGGGGCCCCAGCATTTT
>TRBJ1-2|TRBV11-2|NA|once
CASRKIGGRGYTF
TGTGCCAGCAGAAAGATCGGGGGCCGTGGCTACACCTTC
>TRBJ1-1|TRBV3-1|NA|NA
CASSQTKAVTFF
TGTGCCAGCAGCCAGACCAAGGCAGTTACTTTCTTT
>TRBJ1-4|TRBV25-1|TRBD1|NA
CASSDRTGRGSTNEKRFF
TGTGCCAGCAGTGACCGGACAGGGCGTGGTTCAACTAATGAAAAACGGTTTTTT